This T cell receptor (beta chain) was identified during a study of T cell repertoires in ileal Crohn's disease. V shed 10 bases and J shed 4 bases, with 8 bases lying between them. This CDR3 spans 12 amino acids. Germline V gene lookup returns CDR1 MNHNS and CDR2 SASEGT. The table came from immunoSEQ multiplex PCR; TCRdb's copy has only in-frame clones and leaves some out. Of thousands of clones in the sample, more than 65% were seen once. The receptor was isolated from an adult with Crohn's disease. The material sequenced was ileal tissue. This rearrangement joins TRBV6-1 to TRBJ2-6; D is unresolved. CDR3 coding DNA: TGTGCCACCCAATTCGGGGCCAACGTCCTGACTTTC. It translates to CATQFGANVLTF.